The 13 T cell receptor beta chains presented below share a single source sample, sequenced in a study of early T cells in non-severe SARS-CoV-2 infection. TCRdb called the 5' RACE reads again in MiXCR, with one record for every CDR3 protein. The sample shows tens of thousands of distinct CDR3 sequences, roughly 13% of them seen only once. Sequenced here: whole blood, sampled at baseline. These receptors were taken from an adult who was a healthcare worker with PCR-confirmed SARS-CoV-2 infection or an uninfected control (not recorded which).

This rearrangement joins TRBV4-3 to TRBJ1-3; TRBD1 aligns across 8 bases. The CDR3 is made up of 21 amino acids. Germline lookup yields CDR1 LGHNA and CDR2 YSLEER. Trimming cost V 1 base and J 0 bases; bases outside gene matches: 17. The CDR3 sequence: CASSQGYPHPGQGLSGNTIYF. In DNA, the CDR3 is TGCGCCAGCAGCCAAGGATACCCCCATCCAGGACAGGGACTCTCTGGAAACACCATATATTTT.

The chain has TRBV7-2 and TRBJ1-5, with 9 bases fitting TRBD1. From germline, CDR1 is SGHTA and CDR2 FQGNSA. V lost 5 bases and J lost 7; bases outside the gene matches: 6. The CDR3 runs 14 residues. The CDR3 DNA sequence: TGTGCCAGCAGCCCCACAGGGGGCGGGCAGCCCCAGCATTTT. It codes for CASSPTGGGQPQHF.

This sequence joins TRBV7-9 and TRBJ1-1; D gene uncertain. CDR1 SEHNR and CDR2 FQNEAQ come from the germline V gene (reference sequence). The CDR3 extends over 14 amino acids. Between the trimmed V and J ends, which lost 3 bases and 5 bases, there was a span of 13 bases. The CDR3 region has the DNA TGTGCCAGCAGCTTTAAGGAGGTCGGGACTGAAGCTTTCTTT. Translating it yields CASSFKEVGTEAFF.

J is TRBJ2-5 and V is TRBV18; 13 nucleotides align to TRBD2. Germline values: CDR1 KGHSH, CDR2 LQKENI. The CDR3 length is 16 residues. J was trimmed by 9 bases and V by 0 bases; bases with no gene match: 7. The CDR3 is CASSPPGTSGTKAQYF. CDR3 DNA: TGTGCCAGCTCACCACCCGGGACTAGCGGGACGAAGGCCCAGTACTTC.

V is TRBV6-2 or TRBV6-3 and J is TRBJ1-2; TRBD1 might be the D (6 bases). The germline V gene encodes CDR1 MNHEY and CDR2 SVGEGT. Trimming removed 4 bases at V and 4 bases at J, with 13 bases between. This CDR3 is built from 14 residues. The CDR3 region has the DNA TGTGCCAGCAGTTTCGCCCTGGACAGCTATGGCTACACCTTC. Encoded protein: CASSFALDSYGYTF.

This sequence joins TRBV12-3 or TRBV12-4 and TRBJ2-1, with 9 bases aligning to TRBD1. With 6 bases clipped from V and 7 bases from J, the junction kept 10 bases outside the gene matches. This CDR3 comprises 15 residues. The CDR3 nucleotides read TGTGCCAGCAGCCTCACGGGGACAGGGATGAATGAGCAGTTCTTC. Translated, it gives CASSLTGTGMNEQFF.

There are many counts of this clonotype. This chain uses TRBV20-1 with TRBJ2-7; 10 bases are a match to TRBD1. Germline values: CDR1 DFQATT, CDR2 SNEGSKA (reference sequence). This CDR3 has 14 amino acids. The trim removed 5 bases at V and 5 bases at J, leaving 9 bases unmatched. DNA for the CDR3: TGCAGTGCTCATGAGACAGGGGGCATCGACGAGCAGTACTTC. Translating gives CSAHETGGIDEQYF.

The chain couples TRBV28 to TRBJ2-3; D may be TRBD1 (5 bases). The CDR3 totals 14 residues. The V and J ends lost 3 bases and 6 bases respectively, with 13 bases between them. Germline CDR1 is MDHEN and CDR2 is SYDVKM. The chain's CDR3 is CASSFRQGTDTQYF. The DNA for the CDR3 is TGTGCCAGCAGTTTTCGCCAGGGTACGGATACGCAGTATTTT.

The chain uses TRBV10-3 and TRBJ1-2; D ambiguous. The germline gives CDR1 ENHRY, CDR2 SYGVKD. The CDR3 contains 14 residues. V was trimmed by 2 bases and J by 0 bases, leaving 7 bases between them. CDR3 region: CAISEAHTNYGYTF. The DNA of the CDR3 is TGTGCCATCAGTGAGGCGCACACTAACTATGGCTACACCTTC.

Comments on this clonotype: The junction and the germline gene differ at one end; a read error may be behind it. This chain uses TRBV6-2 or TRBV6-3 with TRBJ2-7; no clear D. CDR1 and CDR2 from the germline V gene are MNHEY and SVGEGT. The CDR3 is made up of 11 amino acids. CDR3 sequence (DNA): TGCGCCAGCACCTATGGCTACGAGCAGTACTTC. Amino acids: CASTYGYEQYF.

The rearrangement uses TRBV5-1 and TRBJ1-6; D is ambiguous. From germline, CDR1 is SGHRS and CDR2 YFSETQ. Trimming took off 4 bases at V and 6 bases at J, with 8 bases between the two ends. The CDR3 contains 13 residues. The CDR3 DNA sequence: TGCGCCAGCAGCGTTAGGAGTAATTCACCCCTCCACTTT. Its translation is CASSVRSNSPLHF.

The chain employs TRBV18 and TRBJ1-2, with D hard to call. This CDR3 is 14 amino acids long. The germline V and J ends were trimmed by 2 bases and 1 base, with 8 bases remaining between them. Germline CDR1 reads KGHSH; CDR2 reads LQKENI. DNA of the CDR3: TGTGCCAGCTCACCAAACGGAGATAACTATGGCTACACCTTC. Translated, it gives CASSPNGDNYGYTF. Combining the CDR3 with reference TRBV18 and TRBJ1-2 gives the whole variable domain NAGVMQNPRHLVRRRGQEARLRCSPMKGHSHVYWYRQLPEEGLKFMVYLQKENIIDESGMPKERFSAEFPKEGPSILRIQQVVRGDSAAYFCASSPNGDNYGYTFGSGTRLTVV.

V and J are TRBV7-2 and TRBJ1-5; D gene unclear. This CDR3 is built from 14 residues. Trimming left V 5 bases short and J 5 bases short, with 13 bases between. Germline V CDR1 and CDR2: SGHTA, FQGNSA. The CDR3 spells CASSRTQSDQPQHF. CDR3 DNA sequence: TGTGCCAGCAGCCGGACCCAGAGCGATCAGCCCCAGCATTTT. Looking up the rest from reference TRBV7-2 and TRBJ1-5 gives the full variable domain: GAGVSQSPSNKVTEKGKDVELRCDPISGHTALYWYRQSLGQGLEFLIYFQGNSAPDKSGLPSDRFSAERTGGSVSTLTIQRTQQEDSAVYLCASSRTQSDQPQHFGDGTRLSIL.